Listed below are T cell receptor beta chains from one sample, sequenced in a study of blood T cell repertoires in COVID-19. Assay used: immunoSEQ multiplex PCR; TCRdb lists only in-frame clones, some missing. The sample includes 150,000 or so clones, 87% of them seen just once. Specimen: peripheral blood. The receptors were gathered from a human donor in a cohort sampled during active COVID-19. Each CDR3 is given with its conserved first and last residue. A D gene is named only where the DNA matches it firmly. The size of a clone is reported for some rows only, either as once, few or many, or as a class for expanded clones.

CDR3 protein	CDR3 DNA	D gene	V gene	J gene	clone size
CAWSLGLAGGGDTQYF	TGTGCCTGGAGTTTAGGACTAGCGGGAGGCGGAGATACGCAGTATTTT	TRBD2	TRBV30	TRBJ2-3	-
CASSPNRGQGEQYF	TGTGCCAGCAGTCCCAACAGGGGGCAGGGGGAGCAGTACTTC	TRBD1	TRBV6-5	TRBJ2-7	-
CASSYGDRGYTF	TGTGCCAGCAGTTACGGGGACAGAGGCTACACCTTC	TRBD1	TRBV6-6	TRBJ1-2	-
CAWRPGSLYEQYF	TGTGCCTGGAGGCCGGGATCCCTCTACGAGCAGTACTTC	-	TRBV30	TRBJ2-7	-
CASSLPDRPEAFF	TGTGCCAGCAGCTTACCGGACAGGCCTGAAGCTTTCTTT	TRBD1	TRBV7-9	TRBJ1-1	-
CASSPWSENTEAFF	TGTGCCAGCAGCCCTTGGTCAGAGAACACTGAAGCTTTCTTT	-	TRBV7-2	TRBJ1-1	-
CASSPMISSYNSPLHF	TGTGCCAGTAGTCCGATGATTAGCTCCTATAATTCACCCCTCCACTTT	-	TRBV19	TRBJ1-6	-
CASSLIQGKWNEKLFF	TGTGCCAGCAGTCTCATACAGGGAAAATGGAATGAAAAACTGTTTTTT	-	TRBV28	TRBJ1-4	-
CASSLATSGYEQYF	TGTGCCAGCAGCTTAGCTACTAGCGGCTACGAGCAGTACTTC	TRBD2	TRBV7-9	TRBJ2-7	-
CASSRSGGATDTQYF	TGTGCCAGCAGCCGGAGCGGGGGGGCCACAGATACGCAGTATTTT	TRBD2	TRBV7-3	TRBJ2-3	few
CASSLTGGAHTGANVLTF	TGTGCCAGCAGTCTGACAGGGGGCGCTCATACTGGGGCCAACGTCCTGACTTTC	TRBD1	TRBV6-6	TRBJ2-6	-
CAKSVEPDSPLHF	TGTGCCAAAAGCGTCGAGCCGGATTCACCCCTCCACTTT	-	TRBV6-6	TRBJ1-6	-
CASSLRGGRIDEQYF	TGTGCCAGCAGCTTGAGGGGGGGTAGGATCGACGAGCAGTACTTC	-	TRBV5-6	TRBJ2-7	-
CASSLDSPYEQYF	TGCGCCAGCAGCTTGGACAGTCCCTACGAGCAGTACTTC	-	TRBV5-1	TRBJ2-7	-
CSTYLETQYF	TGCAGTACCTATTTAGAGACCCAGTACTTC	-	TRBV20-1	TRBJ2-5	-
CASSQVAGESDTQYF	TGTGCCAGCAGCCAGGTAGCGGGAGAATCAGATACGCAGTATTTT	TRBD2	TRBV3-1/TRBV3-2	TRBJ2-3	-
CASRLPTGTGVYGYTF	TGTGCCAGCAGACTTCCAACCGGGACAGGGGTATATGGCTACACCTTC	TRBD1	TRBV28	TRBJ1-2	-
CASSLGQSTDTQYF	TGTGCCAGCAGCTTGGGACAGAGCACAGATACGCAGTATTTT	TRBD1	TRBV7-9	TRBJ2-3	few
CAWSQTGVRSYNSPLHF	TGTGCCTGGAGTCAGACAGGGGTACGGTCCTATAATTCACCCCTCCACTTT	TRBD1	TRBV30	TRBJ1-6	-
CASSEVPGSYEQYF	TGTGCCAGCAGTGAAGTGCCAGGATCCTACGAGCAGTACTTC	-	TRBV2	TRBJ2-7	-
CASSLLGSLEQYF	TGTGCCAGCAGTTTATTGGGCAGTTTAGAGCAGTACTTC	-	TRBV27	TRBJ2-7	once
CASAPETDFYGYTF	TGTGCCAGCGCCCCCGAGACAGACTTTTATGGCTACACCTTC	-	TRBV6-5	TRBJ1-2	-
CASSLEAWTGVGEQYF	TGCGCCAGCAGCTTGGAGGCATGGACAGGAGTGGGCGAGCAGTACTTC	TRBD1	TRBV5-1	TRBJ2-7	-
CASSRGLAGGGSYNEQFF	TGTGCCAGCAGCCGAGGACTAGCGGGGGGGGGATCCTACAATGAGCAGTTCTTC	TRBD2	TRBV6-6	TRBJ2-1	-
CASSNPGQVLGGNTIYF	TGTGCCAGCAGTAATCCGGGACAGGTTTTAGGAGGAAACACCATATATTTT	TRBD1	TRBV28	TRBJ1-3	-
CASSPSAGSGNTYYEQYF	TGTGCCAGCAGCCCCTCGGCGGGTAGCGGGAATACCTACTACGAGCAGTACTTC	TRBD2	TRBV14	TRBJ2-7	-
CASSLQAGNTEAFF	TGTGCCAGCAGTTTACAGGCGGGAAACACTGAAGCTTTCTTT	-	TRBV7-3	TRBJ1-1	-
CASSPTGGGQYF	TGTGCCAGCAGCCCTACGGGAGGCGGGCAGTATTTT	TRBD2	TRBV7-3	TRBJ2-3	-
CASRTNYEQYF	TGTGCCAGCAGGACAAATTACGAGCAGTACTTC	-	TRBV28	TRBJ2-7	-
CASSFGGGIETQYF	TGTGCCAGCAGCTTTGGGGGGGGCATAGAGACCCAGTACTTC	-	TRBV11-2	TRBJ2-5	-
CAISESASGRGSVGSDEQFF	TGTGCCATCAGTGAGTCGGCTAGCGGAAGGGGTAGTGTGGGGAGCGATGAGCAGTTCTTC	TRBD2	TRBV10-3	TRBJ2-1	-
CASSPEGLAGNTGETQYF	TGTGCCAGCAGCCCGGAAGGACTAGCGGGGAATACTGGAGAGACCCAGTACTTC	TRBD2	TRBV5-4	TRBJ2-5	-
CAWDTTGVQPQHF	TGTGCCTGGGACACGACAGGGGTTCAGCCCCAGCATTTT	TRBD1	TRBV30	TRBJ1-5	-
CASSQETSGGAGNIQYF	TGCGCCAGCAGCCAAGAGACTAGCGGGGGGGCTGGAAACATTCAGTACTTC	TRBD2	TRBV4-3	TRBJ2-4	-
CASSVGLGGVYEQYF	TGTGCCAGCAGCGTGGGACTCGGGGGGGTATACGAGCAGTACTTC	TRBD2	TRBV7-2	TRBJ2-7	-
CAISAGQNTYEQYF	TGTGCCATCAGCGCTGGACAGAACACCTACGAGCAGTACTTC	-	TRBV10-3	TRBJ2-7	-
CASTMGQQKYHYEQYF	TGTGCCAGCACAATGGGACAGCAAAAATACCACTACGAGCAGTACTTC	TRBD1	TRBV5-8	TRBJ2-7	-
CASSPRLAVYNEQFF	TGTGCCAGCAGCCCGCGACTAGCGGTCTACAATGAGCAGTTCTTC	TRBD2	TRBV9	TRBJ2-1	-
CASSPREGLYNEQFF	TGTGCCAGCAGCCCGCGGGAGGGCCTCTACAATGAGCAGTTCTTC	TRBD2	TRBV9	TRBJ2-1	-
CASSRRQGARNEQYF	TGCGCCAGCAGCCGTCGGCAGGGGGCGAGGAACGAGCAGTACTTC	TRBD1	TRBV4-1	TRBJ2-7	-
CAWSVMVAATDTQYF	TGTGCCTGGAGTGTAATGGTAGCGGCCACAGATACGCAGTATTTT	-	TRBV30	TRBJ2-3	-
CASSVVAGVTEAFF	TGTGCCAGCAGCGTAGTCGCGGGGGTTACTGAAGCTTTCTTT	-	TRBV9	TRBJ1-1	-
CASSWGLPAGNQPQHF	TGTGCCAGCAGTTGGGGCCTCCCGGCGGGCAATCAGCCCCAGCATTTT	-	TRBV28	TRBJ1-5	-
CASSDFREEGVDTQYF	TGTGCCAGCAGTGACTTCCGGGAAGAGGGTGTGGATACGCAGTATTTT	-	TRBV6-1	TRBJ2-3	-
CASSPLSSYNEQFF	TGTGCCAGCAGCCCTCTAAGCTCCTACAATGAGCAGTTCTTC	-	TRBV14	TRBJ2-1	-
CASSYTGPNQPQHF	TGTGCCAGCAGTTATACAGGGCCCAATCAGCCCCAGCATTTT	-	TRBV27	TRBJ1-5	once
CAWSRTGGDISPITDTTQYF	TGTGCCTGGAGCCGGACAGGGGGCGACATCTCACCAATCACAGATACGACGCAGTATTTT	TRBD1	TRBV30	TRBJ2-3	-
CASSPLGGFNQPQHF	TGTGCCAGCAGTCCACTCGGGGGGTTCAATCAGCCCCAGCATTTT	-	TRBV28	TRBJ1-5	-
CASKRLADSYEQYF	TGTGCCAGCAAGAGACTAGCGGATTCCTACGAGCAGTACTTC	TRBD2	TRBV6-5	TRBJ2-7	-
CASSNDRNTEAFF	TGTGCCAGCAGTAACGACAGGAACACTGAAGCTTTCTTT	-	TRBV2	TRBJ1-1	few
CASSSLRGSSYEQYF	TGTGCCAGCAGCAGTCTGAGGGGGAGCTCCTACGAGCAGTACTTC	-	TRBV11-2	TRBJ2-7	-
CASSRLVGETQYF	TGCGCCAGCAGCCGACTAGTGGGAGAGACCCAGTACTTC	-	TRBV4-1	TRBJ2-5	-